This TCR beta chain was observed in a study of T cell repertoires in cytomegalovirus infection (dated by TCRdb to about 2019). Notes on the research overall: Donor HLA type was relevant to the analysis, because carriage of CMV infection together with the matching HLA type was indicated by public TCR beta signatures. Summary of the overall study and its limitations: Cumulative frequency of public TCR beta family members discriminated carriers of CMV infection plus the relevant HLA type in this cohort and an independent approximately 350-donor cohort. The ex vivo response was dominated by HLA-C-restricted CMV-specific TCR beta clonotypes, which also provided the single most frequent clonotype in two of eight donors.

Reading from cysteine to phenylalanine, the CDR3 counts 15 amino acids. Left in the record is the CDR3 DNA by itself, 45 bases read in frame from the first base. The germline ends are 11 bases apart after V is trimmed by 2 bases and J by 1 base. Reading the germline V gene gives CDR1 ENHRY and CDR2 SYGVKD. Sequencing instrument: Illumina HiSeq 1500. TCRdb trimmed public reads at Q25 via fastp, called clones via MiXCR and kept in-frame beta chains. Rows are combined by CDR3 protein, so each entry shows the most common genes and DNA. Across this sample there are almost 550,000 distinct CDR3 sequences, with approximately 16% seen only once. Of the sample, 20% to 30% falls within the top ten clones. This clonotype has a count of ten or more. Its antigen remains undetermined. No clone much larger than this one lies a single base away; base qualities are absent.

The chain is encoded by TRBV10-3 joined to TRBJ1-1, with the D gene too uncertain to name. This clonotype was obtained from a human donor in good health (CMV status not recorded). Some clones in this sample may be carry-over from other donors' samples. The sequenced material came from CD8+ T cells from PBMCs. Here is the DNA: TGTGCCATCAGTGAGAAACAGAATCCGAACACTGAAGCTTTCTTT. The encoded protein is CAISEKQNPNTEAFF.